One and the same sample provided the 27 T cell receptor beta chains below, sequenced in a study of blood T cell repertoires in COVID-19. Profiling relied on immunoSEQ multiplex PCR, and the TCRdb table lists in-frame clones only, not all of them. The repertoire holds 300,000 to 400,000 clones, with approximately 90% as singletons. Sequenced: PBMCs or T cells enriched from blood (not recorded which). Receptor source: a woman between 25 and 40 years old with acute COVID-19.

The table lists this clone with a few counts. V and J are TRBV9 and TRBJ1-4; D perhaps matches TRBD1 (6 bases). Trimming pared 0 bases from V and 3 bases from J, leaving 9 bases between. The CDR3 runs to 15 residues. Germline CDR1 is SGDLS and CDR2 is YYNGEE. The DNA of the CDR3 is TGTGCCAGCAGCGTAGATTGGGGGCCTAATGAAAAACTGTTTTTT. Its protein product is CASSVDWGPNEKLFF.

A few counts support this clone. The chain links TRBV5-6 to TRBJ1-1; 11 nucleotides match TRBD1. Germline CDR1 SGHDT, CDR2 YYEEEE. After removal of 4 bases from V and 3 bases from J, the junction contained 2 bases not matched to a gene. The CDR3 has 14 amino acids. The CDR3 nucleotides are TGTGCCAGCAGCGAGGGACAGGGGGACACTGAAGCTTTCTTT. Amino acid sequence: CASSEGQGDTEAFF.

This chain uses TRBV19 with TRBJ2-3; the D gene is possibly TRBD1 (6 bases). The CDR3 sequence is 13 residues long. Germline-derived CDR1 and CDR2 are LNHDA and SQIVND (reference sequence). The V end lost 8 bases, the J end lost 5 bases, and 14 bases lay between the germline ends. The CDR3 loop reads CASRGGPRDTQYF. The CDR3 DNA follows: TGTGCCAGTCGTGGGGGCCCGAGAGATACGCAGTATTTT.

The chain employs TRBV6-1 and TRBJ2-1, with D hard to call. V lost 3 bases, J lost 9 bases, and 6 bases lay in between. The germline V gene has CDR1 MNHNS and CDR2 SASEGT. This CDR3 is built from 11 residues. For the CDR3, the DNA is TGTGCCAGCAGTGATAAGAGTGAGCAGTTCTTC. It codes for CASSDKSEQFF.

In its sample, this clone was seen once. The CDR3 sequence: CASSVGEGLREGEQFF. CDR3 DNA sequence: TGTGCCAGCAGCGTAGGGGAGGGCCTGCGGGAGGGTGAGCAGTTCTTC. This chain links TRBV9 with TRBJ2-1, with 9 bases fitting TRBD2. V gave up 0 bases and J gave up 9 bases; unmatched junction bases: 10. The germline V gene encodes CDR1 SGDLS and CDR2 YYNGEE. The CDR3 is 16 residues long.

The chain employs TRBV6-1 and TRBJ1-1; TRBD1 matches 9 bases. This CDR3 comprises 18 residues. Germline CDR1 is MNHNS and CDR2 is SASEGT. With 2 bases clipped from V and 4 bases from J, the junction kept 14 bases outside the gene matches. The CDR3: CASSETRLGTGLGTEAFF. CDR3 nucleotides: TGTGCCAGCAGTGAAACAAGGCTCGGGACAGGGTTGGGCACTGAAGCTTTCTTT.

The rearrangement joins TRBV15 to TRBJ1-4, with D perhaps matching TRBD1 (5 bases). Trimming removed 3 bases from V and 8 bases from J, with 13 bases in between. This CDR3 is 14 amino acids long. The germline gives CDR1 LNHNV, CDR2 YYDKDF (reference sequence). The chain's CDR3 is CATSSRLGGEKLFF. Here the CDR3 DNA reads TGTGCCACCAGCAGTCGACTCGGGGGGGAAAAACTGTTTTTT. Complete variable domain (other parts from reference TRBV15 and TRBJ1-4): DAMVIQNPRYQVTQFGKPVTLSCSQTLNHNVMYWYQQKSSQAPKLLFHYYDKDFNNEADTPDNFQSRRPNTSFCFLDIRSPGLGDTAMYLCATSSRLGGEKLFFGSGTQLSVL.

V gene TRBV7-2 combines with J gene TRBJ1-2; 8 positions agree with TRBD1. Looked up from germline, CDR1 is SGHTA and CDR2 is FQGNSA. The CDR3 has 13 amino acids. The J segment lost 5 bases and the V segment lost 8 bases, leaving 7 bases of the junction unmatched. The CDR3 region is CASGQGPGYGYTF. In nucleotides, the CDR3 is TGTGCCAGCGGACAGGGCCCTGGGTATGGCTACACCTTC.

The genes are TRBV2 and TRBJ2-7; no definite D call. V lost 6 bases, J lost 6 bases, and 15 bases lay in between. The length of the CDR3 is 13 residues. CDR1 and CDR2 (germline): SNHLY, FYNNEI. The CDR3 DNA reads TGTGCCAGCAGGGAGCTCCGCGTTCGCGAGCAGTACTTC. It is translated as CASRELRVREQYF.

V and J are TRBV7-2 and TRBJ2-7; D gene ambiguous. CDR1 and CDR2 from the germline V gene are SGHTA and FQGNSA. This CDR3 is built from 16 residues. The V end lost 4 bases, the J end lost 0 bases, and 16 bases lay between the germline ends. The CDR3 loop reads CASSSSTAPLSYEQYF. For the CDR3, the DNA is TGTGCCAGCAGCTCCTCGACTGCCCCACTCTCCTACGAGCAGTACTTC.

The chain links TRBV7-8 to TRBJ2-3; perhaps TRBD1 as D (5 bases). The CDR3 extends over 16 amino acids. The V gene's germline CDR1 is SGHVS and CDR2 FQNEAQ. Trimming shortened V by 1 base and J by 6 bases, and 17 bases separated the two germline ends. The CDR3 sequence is CASSLVVRGSLDTQYF. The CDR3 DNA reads TGTGCCAGCAGCTTAGTAGTTAGGGGTTCTCTGGATACGCAGTATTTT.

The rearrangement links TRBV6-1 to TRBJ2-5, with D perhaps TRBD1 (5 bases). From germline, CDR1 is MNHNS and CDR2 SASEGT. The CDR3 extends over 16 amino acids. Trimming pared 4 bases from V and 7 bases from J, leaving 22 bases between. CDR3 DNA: TGTGCCAGCAGTGTTCGGGTCCGAAAGGGGTCGGGGACCCAGTACTTC. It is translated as CASSVRVRKGSGTQYF.

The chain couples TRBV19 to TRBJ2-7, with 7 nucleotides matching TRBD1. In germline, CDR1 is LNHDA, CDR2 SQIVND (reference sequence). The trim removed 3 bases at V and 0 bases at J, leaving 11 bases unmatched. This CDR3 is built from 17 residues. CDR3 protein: CASSIALTTGSSYEQYF. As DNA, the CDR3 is TGTGCCAGTAGTATCGCCTTAACGACAGGGAGCTCCTACGAGCAGTACTTC.

The CDR3 reads CASSVGAGLYSNQPQHF. The DNA for the CDR3 is TGTGCCAGCAGCGTAGGGGCAGGTCTTTATAGCAATCAGCCCCAGCATTTT. The chain has TRBV9 and TRBJ1-5; D is unresolved. The CDR3 sequence is 17 residues long. Germline lookup yields CDR1 SGDLS and CDR2 YYNGEE. V lost 0 bases and J lost 0, with 13 bases in between.

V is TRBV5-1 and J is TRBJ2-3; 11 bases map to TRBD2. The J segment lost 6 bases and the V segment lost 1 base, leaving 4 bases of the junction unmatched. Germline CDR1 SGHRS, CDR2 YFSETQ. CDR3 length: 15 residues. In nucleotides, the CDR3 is TGCGCCAGCAGCTTGAGGCTAGCGGGGGGTGATACGCAGTATTTT. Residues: CASSLRLAGGDTQYF.

CDR3 amino acids: CASSYPLTSTEAFF. For the CDR3, the DNA is TGTGCCAGCAGTTACCCACTAACGAGCACTGAAGCTTTCTTT. This chain joins TRBV6-2 or TRBV6-3 and TRBJ1-1; D remains unclear. CDR3 length: 14 residues. The germline CDR1 and CDR2 sequences are MNHEY and SVGEGT. The V gene lost 2 bases and the J gene lost 4 bases, with 11 bases spanning the gap.

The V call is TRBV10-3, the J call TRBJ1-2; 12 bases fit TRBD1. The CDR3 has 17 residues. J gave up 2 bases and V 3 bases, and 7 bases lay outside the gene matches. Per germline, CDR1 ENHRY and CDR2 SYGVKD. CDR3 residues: CAISDYGTGGLNYGYTF. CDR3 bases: TGTGCCATCAGTGACTACGGGACAGGGGGCCTCAACTATGGCTACACCTTC.

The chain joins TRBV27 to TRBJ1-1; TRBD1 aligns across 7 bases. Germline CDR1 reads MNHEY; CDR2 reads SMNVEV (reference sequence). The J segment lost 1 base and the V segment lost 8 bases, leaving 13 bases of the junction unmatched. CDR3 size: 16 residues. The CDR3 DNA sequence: TGTGCCAGCCCAGGTCGGGACAGCCGAAAGAACACTGAAGCTTTCTTT. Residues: CASPGRDSRKNTEAFF.

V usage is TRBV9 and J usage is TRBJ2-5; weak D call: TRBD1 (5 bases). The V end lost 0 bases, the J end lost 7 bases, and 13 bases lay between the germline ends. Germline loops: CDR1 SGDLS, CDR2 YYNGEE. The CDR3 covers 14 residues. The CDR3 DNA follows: TGTGCCAGCAGCGTAGTCCCAGGGTTGGGGACCCAGTACTTC. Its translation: CASSVVPGLGTQYF. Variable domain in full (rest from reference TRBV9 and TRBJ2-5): DSGVTQTPKHLITATGQRVTLRCSPRSGDLSVYWYQQSLDQGLQFLIQYYNGEERAKGNILERFSAQQFPDLHSELNLSSLELGDSALYFCASSVVPGLGTQYFGPGTRLLVL.

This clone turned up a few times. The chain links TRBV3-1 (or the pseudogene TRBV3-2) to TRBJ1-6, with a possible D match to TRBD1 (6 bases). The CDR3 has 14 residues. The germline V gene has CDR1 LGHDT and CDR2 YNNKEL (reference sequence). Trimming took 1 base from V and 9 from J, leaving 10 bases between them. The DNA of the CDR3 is TGTGCCAGCAGCCAAGCCACAGGGCTTTCACCCCTCCACTTT. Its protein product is CASSQATGLSPLHF.

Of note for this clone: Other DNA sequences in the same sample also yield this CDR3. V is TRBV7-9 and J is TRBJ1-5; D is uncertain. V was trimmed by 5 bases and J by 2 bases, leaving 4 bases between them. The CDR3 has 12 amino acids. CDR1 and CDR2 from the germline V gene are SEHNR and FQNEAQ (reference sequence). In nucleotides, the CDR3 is TGTGCCAGCAGCCCGGGCAATCAGCCCCAGCATTTT. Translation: CASSPGNQPQHF. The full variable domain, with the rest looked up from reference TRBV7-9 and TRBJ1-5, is DTGVSQNPRHKITKRGQNVTFRCDPISEHNRLYWYRQTLGQGPEFLTYFQNEAQLEKSRLLSDRFSAERPKGSFSTLEIQRTEQGDSAMYLCASSPGNQPQHFGDGTRLSIL.

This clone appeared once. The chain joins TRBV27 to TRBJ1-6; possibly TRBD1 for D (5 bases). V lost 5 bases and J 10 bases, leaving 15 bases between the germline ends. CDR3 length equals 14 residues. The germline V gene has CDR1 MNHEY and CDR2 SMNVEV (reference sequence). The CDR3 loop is CASSPYRGESPLHF. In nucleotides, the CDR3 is TGTGCCAGCAGTCCTTATAGGGGCGAATCACCCCTCCACTTT.

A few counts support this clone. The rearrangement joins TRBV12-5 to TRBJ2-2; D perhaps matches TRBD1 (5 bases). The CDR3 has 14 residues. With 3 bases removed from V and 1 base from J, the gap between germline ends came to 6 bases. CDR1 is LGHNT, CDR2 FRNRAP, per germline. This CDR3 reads CASGFDRNTGELFF. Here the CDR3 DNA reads TGTGCTAGTGGTTTCGACAGGAACACCGGGGAGCTGTTTTTT.

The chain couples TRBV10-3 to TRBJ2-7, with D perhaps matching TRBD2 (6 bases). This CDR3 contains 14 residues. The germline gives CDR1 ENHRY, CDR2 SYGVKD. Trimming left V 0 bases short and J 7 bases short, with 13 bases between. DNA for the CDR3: TGTGCCATCAGTGAGTCTGGGGGACTTCCAGAGCAGTACTTC. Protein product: CAISESGGLPEQYF.

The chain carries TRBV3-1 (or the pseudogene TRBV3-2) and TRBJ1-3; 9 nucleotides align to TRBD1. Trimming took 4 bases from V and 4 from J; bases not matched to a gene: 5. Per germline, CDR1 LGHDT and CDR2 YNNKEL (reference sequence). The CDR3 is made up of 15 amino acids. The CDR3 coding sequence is TGTGCCAGCAGCCTAACAGGGGGCTCCGGAAACACCATATATTTT. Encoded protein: CASSLTGGSGNTIYF.

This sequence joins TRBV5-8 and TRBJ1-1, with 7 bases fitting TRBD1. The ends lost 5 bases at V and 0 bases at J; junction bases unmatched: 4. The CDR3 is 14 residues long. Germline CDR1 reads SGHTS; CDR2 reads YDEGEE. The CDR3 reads CASSYGQVNTEAFF. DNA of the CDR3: TGTGCCAGCAGTTATGGACAGGTGAACACTGAAGCTTTCTTT.

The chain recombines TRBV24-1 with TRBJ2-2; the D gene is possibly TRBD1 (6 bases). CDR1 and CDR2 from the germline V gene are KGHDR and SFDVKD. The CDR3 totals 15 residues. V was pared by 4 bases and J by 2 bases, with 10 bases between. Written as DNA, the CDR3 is TGTGCCACCAGTGAGACAGGTATAAACACCGGGGAGCTGTTTTTT. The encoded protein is CATSETGINTGELFF.